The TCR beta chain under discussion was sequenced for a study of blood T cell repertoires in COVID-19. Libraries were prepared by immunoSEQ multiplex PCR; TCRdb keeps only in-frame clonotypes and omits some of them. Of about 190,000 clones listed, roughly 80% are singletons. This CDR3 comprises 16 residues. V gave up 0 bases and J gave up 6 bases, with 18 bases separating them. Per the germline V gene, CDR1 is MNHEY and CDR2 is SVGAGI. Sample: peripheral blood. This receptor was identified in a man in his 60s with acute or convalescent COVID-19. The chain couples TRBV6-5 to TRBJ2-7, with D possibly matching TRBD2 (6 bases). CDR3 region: CASSYSGSLAFSEQYF. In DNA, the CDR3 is TGTGCCAGCAGTTACTCGGGTAGTCTAGCGTTTTCCGAGCAGTACTTC.